A selection of T cell receptor beta chains follows, all from one sample in a study of blood T cell repertoires in COVID-19. Measured with immunoSEQ multiplex PCR; TCRdb has only the in-frame clones, and not every one. This table has 70,000 to 90,000 clones, around 80% appearing once. Input material: peripheral blood. All receptors derive from a woman aged 60 to 75 with acute or convalescent COVID-19. The CDR3 runs from the conserved cysteine through the conserved F or W. The D gene is left open where the match is weak. Some rows have no size entry. The others give once, few or many, or a class for an expanded clone.

TRBV12-3/TRBV12-4	-	TRBJ1-2	TRBD1	CASGPTGGVGYTF	TGTGCCAGCGGACCGACAGGGGGCGTTGGCTACACCTTC
TRBV7-3	-	TRBJ2-5	TRBD2	CASSPSGGAGEETQYF	TGTGCCAGCAGCCCGAGCGGGGGGGCCGGTGAAGAGACCCAGTACTTC
TRBV2	-	TRBJ2-5	TRBD2	CASSERASGGGETQYF	TGTGCCAGCAGTGAAAGGGCTAGCGGGGGCGGGGAGACCCAGTACTTC
TRBV6-5	-	TRBJ2-5	-	CASSYSGGIEETQYF	TGTGCCAGCAGTTACTCGGGGGGAATTGAAGAGACCCAGTACTTC
TRBV7-2	-	TRBJ1-1	TRBD1	CASSVGDSPTEAFF	TGTGCCAGCAGCGTGGGGGACAGTCCCACTGAAGCTTTCTTT
TRBV5-1	-	TRBJ2-3	-	CASSLENRGTDTQYF	TGCGCCAGCAGCTTGGAAAACAGAGGCACAGATACGCAGTATTTT
TRBV7-2	-	TRBJ1-2	TRBD1	CASTRQGGYGYTF	TGTGCCAGCACACGACAGGGAGGCTATGGCTACACCTTC
TRBV7-9	-	TRBJ2-3	-	CASSLRLSTDTQYF	TGTGCCAGCAGCCTGAGATTGAGCACAGATACGCAGTATTTT
TRBV6-5	-	TRBJ1-2	-	CASRTSTGSYGYTF	TGTGCCAGCAGGACTTCGACAGGATCCTATGGCTACACCTTC
TRBV10-3	-	TRBJ1-5	-	CAIRGTESNQPQHF	TGTGCCATCAGGGGGACTGAGAGCAATCAGCCCCAGCATTTT
TRBV10-3	-	TRBJ2-4	TRBD2	CAISDSGGIAKNIQYF	TGTGCCATCAGTGATTCGGGGGGAATAGCCAAAAACATTCAGTACTTC
TRBV30	once	TRBJ1-2	-	CAWVMGDYGYTF	TGTGCCTGGGTAATGGGAGACTATGGCTACACCTTC
TRBV27	few	TRBJ2-7	-	CASSFAPSRAYYEQYF	TGTGCCAGCAGTTTCGCCCCCTCGCGGGCCTACTACGAGCAGTACTTC